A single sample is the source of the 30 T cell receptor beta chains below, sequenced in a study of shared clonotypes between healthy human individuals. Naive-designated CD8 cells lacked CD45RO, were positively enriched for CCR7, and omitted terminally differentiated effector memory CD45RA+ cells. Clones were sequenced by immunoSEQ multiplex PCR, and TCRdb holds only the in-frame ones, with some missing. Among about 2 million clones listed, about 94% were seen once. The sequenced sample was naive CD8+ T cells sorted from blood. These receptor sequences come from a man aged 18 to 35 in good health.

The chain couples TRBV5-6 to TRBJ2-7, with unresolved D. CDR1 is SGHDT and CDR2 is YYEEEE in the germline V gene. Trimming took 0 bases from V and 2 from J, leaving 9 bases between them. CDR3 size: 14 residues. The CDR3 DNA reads TGTGCCAGCAGCTTGGTCGCGACAACCTACGAGCAGTACTTC. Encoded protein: CASSLVATTYEQYF.

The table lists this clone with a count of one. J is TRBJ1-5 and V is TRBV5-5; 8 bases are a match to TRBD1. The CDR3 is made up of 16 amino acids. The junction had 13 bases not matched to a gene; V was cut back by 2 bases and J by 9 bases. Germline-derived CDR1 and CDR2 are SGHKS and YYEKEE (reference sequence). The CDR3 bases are TGTGCCAGCAGCTTAGGGACAGGACCCAAAATGTGGCCCCAGCATTTT. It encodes CASSLGTGPKMWPQHF.

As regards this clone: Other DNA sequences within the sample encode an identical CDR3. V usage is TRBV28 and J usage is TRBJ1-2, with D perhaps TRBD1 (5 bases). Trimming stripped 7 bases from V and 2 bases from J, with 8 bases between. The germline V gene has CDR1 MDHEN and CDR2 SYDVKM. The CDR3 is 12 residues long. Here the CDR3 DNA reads TGTGCCAGCACGGGGGAAAACTATGGCTACACCTTC. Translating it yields CASTGENYGYTF.

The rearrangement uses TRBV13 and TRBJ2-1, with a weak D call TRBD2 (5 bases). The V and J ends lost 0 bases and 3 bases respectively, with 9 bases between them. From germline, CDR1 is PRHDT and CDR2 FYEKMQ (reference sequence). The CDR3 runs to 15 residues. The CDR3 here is CASSLGRDGYNEQFF. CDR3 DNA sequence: TGTGCCAGCAGCTTAGGCCGGGATGGCTACAATGAGCAGTTCTTC.

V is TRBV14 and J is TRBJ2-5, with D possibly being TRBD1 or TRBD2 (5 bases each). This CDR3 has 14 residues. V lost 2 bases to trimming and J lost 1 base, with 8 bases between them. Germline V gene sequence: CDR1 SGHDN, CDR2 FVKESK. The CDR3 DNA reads TGTGCCAGCAGCCAAAAGGGACCCCAAGAGACCCAGTACTTC. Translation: CASSQKGPQETQYF.

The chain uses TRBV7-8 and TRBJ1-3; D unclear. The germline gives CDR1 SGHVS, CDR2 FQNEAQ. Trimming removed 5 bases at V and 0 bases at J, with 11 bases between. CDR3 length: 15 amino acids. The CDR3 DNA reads TGTGCCAGCAGCCCCCTGGTGGGCTCTGGAAACACCATATATTTT. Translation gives CASSPLVGSGNTIYF.

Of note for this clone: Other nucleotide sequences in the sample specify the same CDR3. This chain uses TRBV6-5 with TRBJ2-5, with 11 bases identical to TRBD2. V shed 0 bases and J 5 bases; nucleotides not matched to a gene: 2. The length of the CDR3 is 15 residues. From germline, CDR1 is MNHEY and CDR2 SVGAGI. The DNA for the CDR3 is TGTGCCAGCAGTTACTCTGTAGCGGGGGGGGAGACCCAGTACTTC. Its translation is CASSYSVAGGETQYF.

The CDR3 is CASSSPASILDYGYTF. CDR3 nucleotide sequence: TGTGCCAGCAGTTCCCCCGCCTCCATCTTGGACTATGGCTACACCTTC. The chain recombines TRBV6-5 with TRBJ1-2; no clear D. This CDR3 comprises 16 residues. Trimming left V 4 bases short and J 3 bases short, with 18 bases between. The germline gives CDR1 MNHEY, CDR2 SVGAGI.

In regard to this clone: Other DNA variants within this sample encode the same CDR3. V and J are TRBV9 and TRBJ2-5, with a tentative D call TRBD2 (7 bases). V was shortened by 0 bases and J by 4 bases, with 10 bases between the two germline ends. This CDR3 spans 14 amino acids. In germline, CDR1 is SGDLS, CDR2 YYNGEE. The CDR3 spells CASSVDREGETQYF. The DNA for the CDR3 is TGTGCCAGCAGCGTAGACAGGGAGGGAGAGACCCAGTACTTC.

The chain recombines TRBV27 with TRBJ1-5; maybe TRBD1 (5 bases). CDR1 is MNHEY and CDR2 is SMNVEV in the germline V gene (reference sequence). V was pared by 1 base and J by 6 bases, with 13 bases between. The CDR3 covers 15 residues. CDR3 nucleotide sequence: TGTGCCAGCAGTTTATTGGGTGACGGGGGTCAGCCCCAGCATTTT. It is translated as CASSLLGDGGQPQHF.

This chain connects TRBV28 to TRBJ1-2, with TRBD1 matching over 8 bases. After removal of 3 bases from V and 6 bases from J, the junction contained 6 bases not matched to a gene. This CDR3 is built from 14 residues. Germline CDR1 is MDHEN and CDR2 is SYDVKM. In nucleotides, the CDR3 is TGTGCCAGCAGTTTTCGGCCAGGGGGCGATGGCTACACCTTC. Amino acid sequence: CASSFRPGGDGYTF.

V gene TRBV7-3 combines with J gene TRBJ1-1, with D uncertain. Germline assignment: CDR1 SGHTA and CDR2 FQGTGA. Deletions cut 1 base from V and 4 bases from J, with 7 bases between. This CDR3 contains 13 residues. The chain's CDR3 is CASSLIAGTEAFF. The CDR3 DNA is TGTGCCAGCAGCTTAATTGCAGGCACTGAAGCTTTCTTT.

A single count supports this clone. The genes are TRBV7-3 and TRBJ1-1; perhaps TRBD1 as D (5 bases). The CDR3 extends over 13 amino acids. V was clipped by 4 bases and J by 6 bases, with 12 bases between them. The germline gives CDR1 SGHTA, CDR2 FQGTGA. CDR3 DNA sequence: TGTGCCAGCAGCTCGCACAGGCTTGCTGAAGCTTTCTTT. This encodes CASSSHRLAEAFF.

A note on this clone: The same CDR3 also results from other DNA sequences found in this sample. The chain's CDR3 is CAWSVQGQSPLHF. As DNA, the CDR3 is TGTGCCTGGAGTGTACAGGGACAATCACCCCTCCACTTT. This chain connects TRBV30 to TRBJ1-6, with D perhaps TRBD1 (6 bases). V was shortened by 0 bases and J by 10 bases, with 10 bases between the two germline ends. The CDR3 has 13 amino acids. Germline values: CDR1 GTSNPN, CDR2 SVGIG (reference sequence).

The CDR3: CASSVGGPDMFF. Written as DNA, the CDR3 is TGTGCCAGCAGCGTAGGAGGGCCCGACATGTTCTTC. The chain combines TRBV9 with TRBJ2-1, with D possibly matching TRBD2 (5 bases). V was clipped by 0 bases and J by 15 bases, with 13 bases between them. CDR1 is SGDLS, CDR2 YYNGEE, per germline. This CDR3 region has 12 residues.

CDR3 sequence (DNA): TGTGCCAGCAGCATGAATCCGGGACCTTTGATAACAGATACGCAGTATTTT. Its protein is CASSMNPGPLITDTQYF. The chain has TRBV14 and TRBJ2-3, with D tentatively TRBD1 or TRBD2 (5 bases each). The CDR3 contains 17 residues. V lost 5 bases and J 3 bases, leaving 21 bases between the germline ends. Germline V gene lookup returns CDR1 SGHDN and CDR2 FVKESK.

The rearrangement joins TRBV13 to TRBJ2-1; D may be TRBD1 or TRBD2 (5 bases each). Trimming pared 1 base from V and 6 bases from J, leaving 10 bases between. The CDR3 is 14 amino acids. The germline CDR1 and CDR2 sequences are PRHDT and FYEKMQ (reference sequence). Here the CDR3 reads CASSLVPGTNEQFF. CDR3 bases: TGTGCCAGCAGCTTAGTCCCGGGGACCAATGAGCAGTTCTTC. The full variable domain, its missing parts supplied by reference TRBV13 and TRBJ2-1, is AAGVIQSPRHLIKEKRETATLKCYPIPRHDTVYWYQQGPGQDPQFLISFYEKMQSDKGSIPDRFSAQQFSDYHSELNMSSLELGDSALYFCASSLVPGTNEQFFGPGTRLTVL.

CDR3 nucleotides: TGTGCCAGCAGCTCCTCCGTTCGGGAAAATCACTACGAGCAGTACTTC. It encodes CASSSSVRENHYEQYF. The gene calls are TRBV7-8 and TRBJ2-7, with D possibly TRBD2 on 5 matching bases. This CDR3 region has 16 residues. Germline CDR1 and CDR2: SGHVS and FQNEAQ. Trimming cost V 4 bases and J 3 bases, with 19 bases left between them.

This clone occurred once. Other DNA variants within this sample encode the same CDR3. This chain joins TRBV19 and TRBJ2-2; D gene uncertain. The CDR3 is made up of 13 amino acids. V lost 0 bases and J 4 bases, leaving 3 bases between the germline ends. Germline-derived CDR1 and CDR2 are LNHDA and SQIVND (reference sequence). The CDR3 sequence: CASSIDLTGELFF. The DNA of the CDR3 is TGTGCCAGTAGTATAGATCTCACCGGGGAGCTGTTTTTT.

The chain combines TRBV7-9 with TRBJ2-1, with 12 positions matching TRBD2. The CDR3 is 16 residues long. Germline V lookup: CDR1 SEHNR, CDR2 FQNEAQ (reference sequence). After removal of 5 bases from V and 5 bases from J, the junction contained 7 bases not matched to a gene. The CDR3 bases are TGTGCCAGCAGCCCGCCTCGGACTAGCGGGAACAATGAGCAGTTCTTC. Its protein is CASSPPRTSGNNEQFF.

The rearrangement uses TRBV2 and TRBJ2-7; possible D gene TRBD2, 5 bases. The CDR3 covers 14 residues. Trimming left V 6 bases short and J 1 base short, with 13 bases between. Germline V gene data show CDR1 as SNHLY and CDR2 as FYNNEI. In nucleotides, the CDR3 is TGTGCCAGCAGCGCGATCCGGGGATCCTACGAGCAGTACTTC. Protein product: CASSAIRGSYEQYF.

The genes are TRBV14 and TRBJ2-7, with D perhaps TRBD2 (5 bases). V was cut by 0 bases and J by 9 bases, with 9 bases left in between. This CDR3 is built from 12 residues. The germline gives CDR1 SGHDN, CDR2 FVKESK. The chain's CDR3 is CASSQDWTLQYF. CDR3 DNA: TGTGCCAGCAGCCAAGATTGGACTCTGCAGTACTTC.

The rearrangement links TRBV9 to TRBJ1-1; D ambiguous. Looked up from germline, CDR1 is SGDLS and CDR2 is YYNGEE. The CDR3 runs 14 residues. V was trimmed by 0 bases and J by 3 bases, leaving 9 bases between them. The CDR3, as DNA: TGTGCCAGCAGCGTAGGAATCACGCACACTGAAGCTTTCTTT. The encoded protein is CASSVGITHTEAFF. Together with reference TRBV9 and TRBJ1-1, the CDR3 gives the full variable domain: DSGVTQTPKHLITATGQRVTLRCSPRSGDLSVYWYQQSLDQGLQFLIQYYNGEERAKGNILERFSAQQFPDLHSELNLSSLELGDSALYFCASSVGITHTEAFFGQGTRLTVV.

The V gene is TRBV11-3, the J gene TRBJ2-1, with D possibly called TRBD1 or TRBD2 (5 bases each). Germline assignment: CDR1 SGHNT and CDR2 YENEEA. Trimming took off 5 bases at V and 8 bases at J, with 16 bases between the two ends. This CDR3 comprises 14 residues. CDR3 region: CASSRDPPRDEQFF. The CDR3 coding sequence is TGTGCCAGCAGCCGGGACCCTCCGAGGGATGAGCAGTTCTTC.

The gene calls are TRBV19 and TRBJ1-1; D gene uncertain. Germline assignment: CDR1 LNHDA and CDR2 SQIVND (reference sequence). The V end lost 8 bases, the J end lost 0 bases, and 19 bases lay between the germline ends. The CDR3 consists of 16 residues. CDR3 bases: TGTGCCAGTCATGCGGGGAGATTCGGGGTGAACACTGAAGCTTTCTTT. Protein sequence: CASHAGRFGVNTEAFF.

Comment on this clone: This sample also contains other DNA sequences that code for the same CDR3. CDR3 nucleotides: TGTGCCAGCAGTTTCGGGGGACCCTCCTACGAGCAGTACTTC. It specifies CASSFGGPSYEQYF. J is TRBJ2-7 and V is TRBV27; maybe TRBD2 (6 bases). The CDR3 is made up of 14 amino acids. The V end lost 3 bases, the J end lost 0 bases, and 9 bases lay between the germline ends. Germline loops: CDR1 MNHEY, CDR2 SMNVEV (reference sequence).

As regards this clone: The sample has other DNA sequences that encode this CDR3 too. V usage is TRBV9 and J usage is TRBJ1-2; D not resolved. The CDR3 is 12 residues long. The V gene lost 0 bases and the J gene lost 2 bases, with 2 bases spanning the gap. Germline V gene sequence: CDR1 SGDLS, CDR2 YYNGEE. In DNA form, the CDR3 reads TGTGCCAGCAGCGTAGACAACTATGGCTACACCTTC. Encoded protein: CASSVDNYGYTF.

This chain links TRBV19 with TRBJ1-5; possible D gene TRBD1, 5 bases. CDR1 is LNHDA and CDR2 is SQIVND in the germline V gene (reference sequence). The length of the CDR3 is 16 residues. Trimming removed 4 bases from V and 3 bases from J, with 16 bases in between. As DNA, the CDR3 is TGTGCCAGTAGTACAGAATCGGGACTGAACAATCAGCCCCAGCATTTT. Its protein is CASSTESGLNNQPQHF.

The CDR3 region is CASTLGVGSYNEQFF. In DNA form, the CDR3 reads TGTGCCAGCACCCTCGGGGTAGGCTCCTACAATGAGCAGTTCTTC. The rearrangement joins TRBV27 to TRBJ2-1; possibly TRBD2 for D (5 bases). CDR1 is MNHEY, CDR2 SMNVEV, per germline (reference sequence). This CDR3 is 15 amino acids long. Trimming removed 7 bases from V and 0 bases from J, with 13 bases in between.

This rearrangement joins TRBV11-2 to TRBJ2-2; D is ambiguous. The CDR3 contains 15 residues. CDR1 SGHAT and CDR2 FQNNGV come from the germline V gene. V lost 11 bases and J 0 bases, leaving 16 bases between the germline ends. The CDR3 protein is CASYSPGPNTGELFF. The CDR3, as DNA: TGTGCCTCATACTCGCCGGGCCCGAACACCGGGGAGCTGTTTTTT.